The following is a TCR beta chain sequence with its context. This clone occurred a few times. Its antigen has not been determined. Qualities for individual bases were not recorded, and no much larger clone is one base off. The CDR3 runs 14 residues from the cysteine to the phenylalanine. Only the CDR3 DNA stays, 42 bases, in frame from base 1. Trimmed from V: 6 bases; trimmed from J: 6 bases; junction bases lacking a gene match: 5. From the germline V gene, CDR1 is MDHEN and CDR2 is SYDVKM. The immunoSEQ assay was used for TRB CDR3 sequencing and data processing of tumor genomic DNA. TCRdb retrieved this table from immuneACCESS and kept in-frame rearrangements only. Not all clones are present; in checked studies, unresolved V genes account for under half, and no reason is known for the remainder. The sample table contains about 15,000 clones; only one count was recorded for under 85% of them. Approximately 17% of the sample goes to the ten largest clones.

The data belong to a study of T cell repertoires in Merkel cell carcinoma (dated by TCRdb to between 2018 and 2021). At the level of the whole study: Patients who had received intralesional immunotherapy or systemic immune checkpoint blockade prior to the biopsy were excluded. MCPyV-specific clonotypes were initially defined through tetramer sorting, cloning and paired TCR sequencing of expanded tumor-infiltrating lymphocytes. To be included, a participant needed a diagnosis of MCPyV-positive Merkel cell carcinoma and tumor-infiltrating lymphocytes that had been successfully expanded in vitro.

Each study subject had MCPyV-positive Merkel cell carcinoma confirmed by biopsy and had serum antibodies to T-antigen that tested positive. Genomic DNA was extracted from six adjacent 10-micron frozen tumor sections without any cell sorting or culture. Optimal cutting temperature compound was used to freeze tumor biopsy tissue measuring roughly 5 x 5 x 5 mm. The presence of abundant Merkel cell carcinoma and infiltrating cells in the frozen biopsy was confirmed on hematoxylin and eosin scout sections. General findings and caveats noted by the study authors: Normal tissue biopsies were not studied.

The chain is encoded by TRBV28 joined to TRBJ1-5; 10 central nucleotides agree with TRBD1. The receptor comes from an adult with Merkel cell carcinoma. The sample was tumor tissue. The sequence in DNA is TGTGCCAGCAGCCCGACAGGGGGCGGTCAGCCCCAGCATTTT. It translates as CASSPTGGGQPQHF.